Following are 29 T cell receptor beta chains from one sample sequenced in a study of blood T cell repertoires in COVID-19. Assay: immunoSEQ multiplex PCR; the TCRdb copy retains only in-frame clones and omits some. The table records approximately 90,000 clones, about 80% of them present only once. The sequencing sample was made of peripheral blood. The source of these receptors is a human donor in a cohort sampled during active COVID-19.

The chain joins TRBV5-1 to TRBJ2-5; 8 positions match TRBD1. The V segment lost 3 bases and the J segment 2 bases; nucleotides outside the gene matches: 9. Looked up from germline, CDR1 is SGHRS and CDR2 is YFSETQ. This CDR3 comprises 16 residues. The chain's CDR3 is CASSSPGTGAQETQYF. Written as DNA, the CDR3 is TGCGCCAGCAGCTCTCCCGGGACAGGAGCGCAAGAGACCCAGTACTTC.

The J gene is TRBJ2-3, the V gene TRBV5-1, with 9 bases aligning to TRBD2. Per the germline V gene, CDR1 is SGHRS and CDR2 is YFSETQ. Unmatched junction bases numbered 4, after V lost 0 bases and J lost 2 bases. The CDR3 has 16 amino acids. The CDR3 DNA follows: TGCGCCAGCAGCTTGGGACTAGCGGTAATCACAGATACGCAGTATTTT. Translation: CASSLGLAVITDTQYF.

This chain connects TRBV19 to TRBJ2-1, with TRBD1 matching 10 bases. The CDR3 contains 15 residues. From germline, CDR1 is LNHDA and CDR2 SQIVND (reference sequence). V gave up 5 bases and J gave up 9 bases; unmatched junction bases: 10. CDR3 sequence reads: CASSGARQGAGEQFF. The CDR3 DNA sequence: TGTGCCAGTAGTGGCGCTCGACAGGGGGCAGGTGAGCAGTTCTTC.

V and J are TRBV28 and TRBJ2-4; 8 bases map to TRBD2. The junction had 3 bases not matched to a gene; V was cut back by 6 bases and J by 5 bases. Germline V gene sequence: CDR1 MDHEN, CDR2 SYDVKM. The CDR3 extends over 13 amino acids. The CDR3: CASRAGGENIQYF. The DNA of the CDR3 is TGTGCCAGCAGGGCGGGGGGAGAAAACATTCAGTACTTC.

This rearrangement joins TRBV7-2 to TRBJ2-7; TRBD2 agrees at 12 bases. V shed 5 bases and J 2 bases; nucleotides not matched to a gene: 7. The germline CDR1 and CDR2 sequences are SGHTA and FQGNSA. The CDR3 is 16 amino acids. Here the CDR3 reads CASSPGLAGTAYEQYF. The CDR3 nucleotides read TGTGCCAGCAGCCCCGGACTAGCGGGAACGGCCTACGAGCAGTACTTC.

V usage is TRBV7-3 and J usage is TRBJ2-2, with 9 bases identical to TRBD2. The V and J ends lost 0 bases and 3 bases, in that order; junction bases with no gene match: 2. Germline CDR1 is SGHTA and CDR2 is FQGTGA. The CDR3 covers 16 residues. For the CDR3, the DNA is TGTGCCAGCAGCTTAACTAGCGGGAGTGACACCGGGGAGCTGTTTTTT. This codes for CASSLTSGSDTGELFF.

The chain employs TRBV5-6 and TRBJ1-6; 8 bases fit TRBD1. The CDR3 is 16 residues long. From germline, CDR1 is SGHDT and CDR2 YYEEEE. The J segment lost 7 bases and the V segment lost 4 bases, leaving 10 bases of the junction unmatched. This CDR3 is CASSPGTGRGNSPLHF. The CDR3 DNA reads TGTGCCAGCAGCCCCGGGACAGGTCGAGGGAATTCACCCCTCCACTTT.

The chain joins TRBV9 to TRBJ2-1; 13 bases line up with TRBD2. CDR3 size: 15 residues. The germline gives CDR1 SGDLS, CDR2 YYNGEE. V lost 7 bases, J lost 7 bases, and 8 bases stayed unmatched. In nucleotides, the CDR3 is TGTGCCAGCGCCCGACTAGCGGGAGGTAGTAATGAGCAGTTCTTC. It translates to CASARLAGGSNEQFF.

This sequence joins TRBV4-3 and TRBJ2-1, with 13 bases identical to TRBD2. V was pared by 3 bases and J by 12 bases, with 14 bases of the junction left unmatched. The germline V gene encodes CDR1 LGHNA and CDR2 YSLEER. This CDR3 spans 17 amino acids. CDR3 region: CASSHVTGTSGRGVQFF. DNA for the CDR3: TGCGCCAGCAGCCATGTCACGGGAACTAGCGGGAGGGGGGTGCAGTTCTTC.

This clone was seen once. The CDR3 DNA is TGTGCCAGCAGAGAGGACAGGGAAGCTTTCTTT. It specifies CASREDREAFF. The chain combines TRBV28 with TRBJ1-1, with TRBD1 matching over 7 bases. V gave up 6 bases and J gave up 8 bases; unmatched junction bases: 3. CDR3 size: 11 residues. Germline assignment: CDR1 MDHEN and CDR2 SYDVKM.

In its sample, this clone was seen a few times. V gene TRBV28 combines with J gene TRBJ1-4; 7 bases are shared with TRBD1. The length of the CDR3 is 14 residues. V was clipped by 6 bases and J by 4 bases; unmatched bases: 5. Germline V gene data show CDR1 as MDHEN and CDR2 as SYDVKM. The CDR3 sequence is CASSTGTVNEKLFF. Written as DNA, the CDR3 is TGTGCCAGCAGCACGGGGACAGTTAATGAAAAACTGTTTTTT.

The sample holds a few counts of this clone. The CDR3 sequence is CASRFGQETDTQYF. The CDR3 DNA is TGCGCCAGCAGATTCGGACAGGAGACAGATACGCAGTATTTT. The V gene is TRBV5-1, the J gene TRBJ2-3; 7 bases are shared with TRBD1. V trimming: 5 bases; J trimming: 3 bases; junction bases outside the gene matches: 6. In germline, CDR1 is SGHRS, CDR2 YFSETQ. CDR3 length equals 14 residues.

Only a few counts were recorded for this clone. CDR3 loop: CAWSVRGGEQFF. The CDR3 region has the DNA TGTGCCTGGAGTGTACGGGGAGGTGAGCAGTTCTTC. The chain combines TRBV30 with TRBJ2-1, with D possibly being TRBD2 (6 bases). This CDR3 is built from 12 residues. Trimming stripped 0 bases from V and 9 bases from J, with 9 bases between. Germline assignment: CDR1 GTSNPN and CDR2 SVGIG (reference sequence).

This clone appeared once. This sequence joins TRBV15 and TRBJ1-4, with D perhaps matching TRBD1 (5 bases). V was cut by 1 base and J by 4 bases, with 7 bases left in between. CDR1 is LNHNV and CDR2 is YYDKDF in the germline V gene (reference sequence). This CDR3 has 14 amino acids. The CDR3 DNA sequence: TGTGCCACCAGCAGAGGGGGACTTAATGAAAAACTGTTTTTT. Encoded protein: CATSRGGLNEKLFF. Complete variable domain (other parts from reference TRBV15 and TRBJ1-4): DAMVIQNPRYQVTQFGKPVTLSCSQTLNHNVMYWYQQKSSQAPKLLFHYYDKDFNNEADTPDNFQSRRPNTSFCFLDIRSPGLGDTAMYLCATSRGGLNEKLFFGSGTQLSVL.

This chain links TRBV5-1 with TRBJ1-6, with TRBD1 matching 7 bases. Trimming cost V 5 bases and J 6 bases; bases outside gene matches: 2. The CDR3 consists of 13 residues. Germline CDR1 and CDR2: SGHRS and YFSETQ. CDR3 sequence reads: CASREGANSPLHF. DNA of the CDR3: TGCGCCAGCAGAGAGGGGGCTAATTCACCCCTCCACTTT.

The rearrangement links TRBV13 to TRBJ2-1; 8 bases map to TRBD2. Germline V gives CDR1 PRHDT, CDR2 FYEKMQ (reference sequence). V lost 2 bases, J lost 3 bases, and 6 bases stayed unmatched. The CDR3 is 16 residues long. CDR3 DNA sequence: TGTGCCAGCAGCTTATCGGCTAGCGGGTTCTACAATGAGCAGTTCTTC. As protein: CASSLSASGFYNEQFF.

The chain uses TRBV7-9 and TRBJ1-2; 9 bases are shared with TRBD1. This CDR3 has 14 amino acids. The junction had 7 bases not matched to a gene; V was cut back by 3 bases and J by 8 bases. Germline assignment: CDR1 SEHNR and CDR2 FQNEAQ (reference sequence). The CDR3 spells CASSFPDRGNGYTF. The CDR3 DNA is TGTGCCAGCAGCTTCCCGGACAGGGGAAACGGCTACACCTTC.

The CDR3: CASSPMRVTGNSPLHF. The CDR3 nucleotides read TGTGCCAGCAGTCCTATGAGGGTAACGGGTAATTCACCCCTCCACTTT. The chain carries TRBV6-6 and TRBJ1-6; D uncertain. Looked up from germline, CDR1 is MNHNY and CDR2 is SVGAGI (reference sequence). Trimming took off 5 bases at V and 6 bases at J, with 17 bases between the two ends. The CDR3 length is 16 residues.

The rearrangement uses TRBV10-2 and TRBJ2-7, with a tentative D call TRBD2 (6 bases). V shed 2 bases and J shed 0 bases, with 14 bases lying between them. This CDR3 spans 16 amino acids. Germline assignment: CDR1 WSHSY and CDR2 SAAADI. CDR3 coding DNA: TGCGCCAGCAGTGAGGACCGGGACTGGGTCTCCTACGAGCAGTACTTC. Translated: CASSEDRDWVSYEQYF.

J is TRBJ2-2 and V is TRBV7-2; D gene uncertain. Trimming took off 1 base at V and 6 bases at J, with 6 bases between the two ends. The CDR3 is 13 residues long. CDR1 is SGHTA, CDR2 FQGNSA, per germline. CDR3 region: CASSLGSAGELFF. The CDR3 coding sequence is TGTGCCAGCAGCTTAGGTTCCGCCGGGGAGCTGTTTTTT.

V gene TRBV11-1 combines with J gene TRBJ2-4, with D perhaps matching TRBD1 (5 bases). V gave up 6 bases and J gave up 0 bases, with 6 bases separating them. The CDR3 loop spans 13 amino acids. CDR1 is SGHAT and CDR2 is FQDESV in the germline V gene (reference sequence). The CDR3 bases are TGTGCCAGCAGTACAGGAGCCAAAAACATTCAGTACTTC. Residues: CASSTGAKNIQYF.

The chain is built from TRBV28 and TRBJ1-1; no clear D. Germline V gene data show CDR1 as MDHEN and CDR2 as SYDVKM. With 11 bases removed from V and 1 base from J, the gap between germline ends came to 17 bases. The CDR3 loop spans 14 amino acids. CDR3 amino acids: CASNEVVQNTEAFF. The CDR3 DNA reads TGTGCCTCCAACGAGGTGGTGCAGAACACTGAAGCTTTCTTT.

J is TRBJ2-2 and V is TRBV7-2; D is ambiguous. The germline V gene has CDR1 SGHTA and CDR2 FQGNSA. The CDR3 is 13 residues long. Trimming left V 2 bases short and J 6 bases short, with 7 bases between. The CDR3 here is CASSLRGPGELFF. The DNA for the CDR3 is TGTGCCAGCAGCTTACGAGGCCCCGGGGAGCTGTTTTTT. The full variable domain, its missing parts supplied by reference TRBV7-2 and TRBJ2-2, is GAGVSQSPSNKVTEKGKDVELRCDPISGHTALYWYRQSLGQGLEFLIYFQGNSAPDKSGLPSDRFSAERTGGSVSTLTIQRTQQEDSAVYLCASSLRGPGELFFGEGSRLTVL.

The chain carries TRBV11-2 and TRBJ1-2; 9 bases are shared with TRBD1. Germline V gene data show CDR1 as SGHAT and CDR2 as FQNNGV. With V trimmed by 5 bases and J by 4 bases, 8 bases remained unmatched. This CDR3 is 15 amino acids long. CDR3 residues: CASSPLDRGGYGYTF. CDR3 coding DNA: TGTGCCAGCAGCCCGTTGGACAGGGGAGGCTATGGCTACACCTTC. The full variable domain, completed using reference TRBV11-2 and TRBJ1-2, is EAGVAQSPRYKIIEKRQSVAFWCNPISGHATLYWYQQILGQGPKLLIQFQNNGVVDDSQLPKDRFSAERLKGVDSTLKIQPAKLEDSAVYLCASSPLDRGGYGYTFGSGTRLTVV.

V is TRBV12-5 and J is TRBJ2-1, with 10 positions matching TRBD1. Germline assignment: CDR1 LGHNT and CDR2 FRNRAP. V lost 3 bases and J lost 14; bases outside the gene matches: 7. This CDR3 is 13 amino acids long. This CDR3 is CASGFGGQGGEFF. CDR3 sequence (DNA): TGTGCTAGTGGTTTCGGCGGACAGGGGGGTGAGTTCTTC.

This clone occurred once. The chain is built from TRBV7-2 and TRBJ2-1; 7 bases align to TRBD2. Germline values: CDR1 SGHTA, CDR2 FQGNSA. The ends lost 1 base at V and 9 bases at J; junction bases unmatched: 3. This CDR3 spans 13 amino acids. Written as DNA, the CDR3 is TGTGCCAGCAGCTTAGTTAGACTAGCTGAGCAGTTCTTC. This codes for CASSLVRLAEQFF.

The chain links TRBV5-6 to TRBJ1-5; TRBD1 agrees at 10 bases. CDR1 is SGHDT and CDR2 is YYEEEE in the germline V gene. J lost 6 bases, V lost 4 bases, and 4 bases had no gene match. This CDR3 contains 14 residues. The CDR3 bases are TGTGCCAGCAGCAATCGACAGGGGGCTCAGCCCCAGCATTTT. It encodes CASSNRQGAQPQHF.

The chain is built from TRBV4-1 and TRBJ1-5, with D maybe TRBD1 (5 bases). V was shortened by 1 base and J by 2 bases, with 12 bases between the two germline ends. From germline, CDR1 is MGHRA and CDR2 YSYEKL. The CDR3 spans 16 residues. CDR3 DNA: TGCGCCAGCAGCCAAGGGTCCCAGGGCGGCAATCAGCCCCAGCATTTT. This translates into CASSQGSQGGNQPQHF.

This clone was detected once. The CDR3 coding sequence is TGTGCCAGCAGTGGTAAACTAGCGGGGGGGGCCCAGTACTTC. Residues: CASSGKLAGGAQYF. This rearrangement joins TRBV2 to TRBJ2-5; 13 nucleotides line up with TRBD2. Germline V gene sequence: CDR1 SNHLY, CDR2 FYNNEI. CDR3 size: 14 residues. V shed 4 bases and J 9 bases; nucleotides not matched to a gene: 5.